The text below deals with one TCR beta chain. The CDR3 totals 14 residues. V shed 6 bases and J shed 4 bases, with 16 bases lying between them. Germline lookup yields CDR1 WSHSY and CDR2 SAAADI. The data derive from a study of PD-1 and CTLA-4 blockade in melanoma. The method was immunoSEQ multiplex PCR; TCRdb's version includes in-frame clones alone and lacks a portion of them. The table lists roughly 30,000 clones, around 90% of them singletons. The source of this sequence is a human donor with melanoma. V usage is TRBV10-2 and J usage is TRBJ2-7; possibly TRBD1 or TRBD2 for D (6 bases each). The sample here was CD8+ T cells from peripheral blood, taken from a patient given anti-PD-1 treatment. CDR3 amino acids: CASREGGAGYEQYF. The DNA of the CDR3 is TGCGCCAGCAGGGAGGGGGGAGCGGGTTACGAGCAGTACTTC.